These 2 T cell receptor beta chains came from one sample sequenced in a study of PD-L1 blockade in urothelial cancer. Assay: immunoSEQ multiplex PCR; the TCRdb copy retains only in-frame clones and omits some. The sample includes approximately 110,000 clones, approximately 86% of them seen just once. The source was PBMCs, collected around atezolizumab (anti-PD-L1) treatment. These receptors originate from a man in his fifties with urothelial cancer.

The genes are TRBV30 and TRBJ1-6, with D unclear. V was cut by 0 bases and J by 10 bases, with 10 bases left in between. The V gene's germline CDR1 is GTSNPN and CDR2 SVGIG (reference sequence). The CDR3 loop spans 13 amino acids. CDR3 region: CAWSVLRESPLHF. CDR3 DNA sequence: TGTGCCTGGAGTGTTCTAAGAGAGTCACCCCTCCACTTT.

This clone showed up just once. The V gene is TRBV9, the J gene TRBJ1-2; the match to TRBD1 covers 7 bases. V lost 4 bases, J lost 4 bases, and 13 bases stayed unmatched. The germline V gene encodes CDR1 SGDLS and CDR2 YYNGEE. The CDR3 consists of 16 residues. The CDR3 sequence is CASSRTYRGDLYGYTF. CDR3 nucleotides: TGTGCCAGCAGCCGAACCTACAGGGGCGATCTCTATGGCTACACCTTC.